The 12 T cell receptor beta chains reported below all come from one sample, sequenced in a study of spatial heterogeneity in lung cancer. Documented time point: blood at routine non-recurrence follow-up after resection. Material for sequencing was whole RNA from tumor, nontumor lung or frozen PBMC, left unsorted. TCRdb re-derived calls from the 5' RACE reads in MiXCR, one entry per CDR3 protein. This table has roughly 120,000 distinct CDR3 sequences, 12% appearing once. The source was PBMCs, collected at follow-up. These receptors were collected from a male donor with early-stage non-small cell lung cancer.

The chain employs TRBV10-2 and TRBJ1-1; 8 positions agree with TRBD1. Germline CDR1 is WSHSY and CDR2 is SAAADI. Trimming removed 8 bases from V and 5 bases from J; junction bases left unmatched: 10. The CDR3 is made up of 14 amino acids. CDR3 nucleotide sequence: TGCGCCAGCGGTCGACAGGGGAGGGGGACTGAAGCTTTCTTT. Residues: CASGRQGRGTEAFF.

This clonotype was recorded at least ten times. The rearrangement joins TRBV5-1 to TRBJ2-2; tentative D call: TRBD1 (5 bases). The CDR3 sequence is 15 residues long. Trimming stripped 1 base from V and 5 bases from J, with 12 bases between. The germline V gene encodes CDR1 SGHRS and CDR2 YFSETQ. CDR3 protein: CASSLRQGRTGELFF. CDR3 nucleotides: TGCGCCAGCAGCTTGCGGCAGGGAAGGACCGGGGAGCTGTTTTTT.

The chain recombines TRBV7-2 with TRBJ1-6; perhaps TRBD1 as D (6 bases). Germline assignment: CDR1 SGHTA and CDR2 FQGNSA. The CDR3 has 13 residues. V was trimmed by 1 base and J by 17 bases, leaving 15 bases between them. The CDR3 reads CASSLGSQGLFHF. The CDR3 DNA sequence: TGTGCCAGCAGCTTAGGCTCGCAGGGGCTTTTCCACTTT.

The chain has TRBV5-6 and TRBJ1-6; D not resolved. The germline V gene has CDR1 SGHDT and CDR2 YYEEEE. The CDR3 has 15 amino acids. Trimming shortened V by 3 bases and J by 10 bases, and 17 bases separated the two germline ends. The CDR3, as DNA: TGTGCCAGCAGCTCGACACCGACTCTCCCCTCACCCCTCCACTTT. Its protein is CASSSTPTLPSPLHF.

The table lists this clonotype with a few counts. The chain carries TRBV6-5 and TRBJ2-5; unclear D gene. V lost 0 bases, J lost 0 bases, and 11 bases lay in between. The CDR3 sequence is 16 residues long. The germline CDR1 and CDR2 sequences are MNHEY and SVGAGI. The CDR3 protein is CASSYSPRKNQETQYF. The CDR3 nucleotides are TGTGCCAGCAGTTACTCCCCGCGGAAGAACCAAGAGACCCAGTACTTC.

V and J are TRBV7-8 and TRBJ2-7; maybe TRBD2 (5 bases). The V and J ends lost 5 bases and 2 bases respectively, with 10 bases between them. Per germline, CDR1 SGHVS and CDR2 FQNEAQ. The CDR3 is made up of 13 amino acids. The CDR3: CASSPSWAYEQYF. The CDR3 region has the DNA TGTGCCAGCAGCCCTAGCTGGGCCTACGAGCAGTACTTC.

The table lists this clonotype with many counts. This sequence joins TRBV11-1 and TRBJ2-3; 8 positions agree with TRBD2. Germline CDR1 SGHAT, CDR2 FQDESV (reference sequence). The CDR3 consists of 14 residues. With V trimmed by 3 bases and J by 1 base, 0 bases remained unmatched. This chain's CDR3 is CASSLRGGTDTQYF. CDR3 bases: TGTGCCAGCAGCTTGCGGGGGGGCACAGATACGCAGTATTTT.

Many counts were recorded for this clonotype. The rearrangement uses TRBV12-3 or TRBV12-4 and TRBJ2-1; 8 positions match TRBD1. The CDR3 covers 13 residues. J lost 8 bases, V lost 6 bases, and 6 bases had no gene match. The CDR3 DNA is TGTGCCAGCAGCTCCCTACAGGGGGATGAGCAGTTCTTC. This gives the protein CASSSLQGDEQFF.

In this sample, this clonotype turned up a few times. This sequence joins TRBV5-1 and TRBJ1-1; TRBD1 aligns across 7 bases. The CDR3 is made up of 13 amino acids. Germline trimming cut 4 bases from V and 2 bases from J; bases unmatched to any gene: 2. Germline V gives CDR1 SGHRS, CDR2 YFSETQ. The DNA of the CDR3 is TGCGCCAGCAGCGGGGACAGAAACACTGAAGCTTTCTTT. Amino acid sequence: CASSGDRNTEAFF.

In DNA, the CDR3 is TGTGCCAGCTCACTTGGACAGGGGGATTGGGATGAGCAGTTCTTC. Translating it yields CASSLGQGDWDEQFF. The V and J genes are TRBV18 and TRBJ2-1, with 10 bases fitting TRBD1. With 4 bases clipped from V and 8 bases from J, the junction kept 8 bases outside the gene matches. The CDR3 extends over 15 amino acids. Germline CDR1 reads KGHSH; CDR2 reads LQKENI.

This clonotype was detected ten times or more. This sequence joins TRBV6-1 and TRBJ1-5, with 11 bases fitting TRBD1. Trimming cost V 7 bases and J 6 bases; bases outside gene matches: 8. CDR3 length: 15 amino acids. CDR1 is MNHNS and CDR2 is SASEGT in the germline V gene. CDR3 bases: TGTGCCAGCAAGACGGACAGGGGGCGAAGTCAGCCCCAGCATTTT. Its translation: CASKTDRGRSQPQHF.

This clonotype was counted many times. The chain carries TRBV12-3 or TRBV12-4 and TRBJ1-1; 9 positions agree with TRBD1. The ends lost 5 bases at V and 4 bases at J; junction bases unmatched: 5. This CDR3 is 14 amino acids long. Written as DNA, the CDR3 is TGTGCCAGCAGTCCGACAGGGGGGTCCACTGAAGCTTTCTTT. Protein sequence: CASSPTGGSTEAFF.